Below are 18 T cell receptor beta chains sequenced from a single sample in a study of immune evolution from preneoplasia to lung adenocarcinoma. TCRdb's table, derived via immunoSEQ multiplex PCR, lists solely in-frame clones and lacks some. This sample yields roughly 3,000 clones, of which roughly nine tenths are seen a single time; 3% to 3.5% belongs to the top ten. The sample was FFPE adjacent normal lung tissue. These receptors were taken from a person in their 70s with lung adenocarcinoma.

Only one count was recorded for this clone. CDR3 protein: CASSPRVGGDTEAFF. The CDR3 bases are TGCGCCAGCAGCCCACGGGTTGGGGGTGACACTGAAGCTTTCTTT. The chain employs TRBV5-1 and TRBJ1-1; a weak D match, TRBD1 (5 bases). Germline lookup yields CDR1 SGHRS and CDR2 YFSETQ. V was clipped by 4 bases and J by 3 bases, with 16 bases between them. The length of the CDR3 is 15 residues.

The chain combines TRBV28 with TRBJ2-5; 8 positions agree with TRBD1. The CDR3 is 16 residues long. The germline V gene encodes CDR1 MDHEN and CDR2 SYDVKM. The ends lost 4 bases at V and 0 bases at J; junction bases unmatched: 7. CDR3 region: CASSSSGGAYQETQYF. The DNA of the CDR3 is TGTGCCAGCAGTTCCTCAGGGGGCGCGTACCAAGAGACCCAGTACTTC.

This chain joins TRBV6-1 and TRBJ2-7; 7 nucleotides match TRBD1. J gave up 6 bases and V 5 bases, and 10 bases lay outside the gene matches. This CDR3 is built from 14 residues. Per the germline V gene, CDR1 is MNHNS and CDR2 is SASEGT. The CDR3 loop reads CASSPGTVASEQYF. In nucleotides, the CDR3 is TGTGCCAGCAGTCCCGGGACAGTCGCTTCCGAGCAGTACTTC.

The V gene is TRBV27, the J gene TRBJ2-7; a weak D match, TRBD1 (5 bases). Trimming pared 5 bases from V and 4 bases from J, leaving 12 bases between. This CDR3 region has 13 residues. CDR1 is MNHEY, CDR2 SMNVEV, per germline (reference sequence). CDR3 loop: CASSLGPSYEQYF. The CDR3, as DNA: TGTGCCAGCAGTCTGGGGCCCTCATACGAGCAGTACTTC.

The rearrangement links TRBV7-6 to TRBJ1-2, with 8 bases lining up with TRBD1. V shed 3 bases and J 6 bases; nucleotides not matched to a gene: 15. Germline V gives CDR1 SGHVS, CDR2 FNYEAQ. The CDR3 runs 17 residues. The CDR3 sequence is CASSFVAWGQGADGYTF. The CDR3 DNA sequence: TGTGCCAGCAGCTTTGTGGCTTGGGGTCAGGGGGCAGATGGCTACACCTTC.

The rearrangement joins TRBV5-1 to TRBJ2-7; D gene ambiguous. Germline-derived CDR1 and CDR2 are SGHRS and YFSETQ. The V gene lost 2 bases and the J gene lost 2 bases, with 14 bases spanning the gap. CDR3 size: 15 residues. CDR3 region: CASSFDGRGPYEQYF. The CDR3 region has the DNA TGCGCCAGCAGCTTCGATGGCAGAGGACCCTACGAGCAGTACTTC.

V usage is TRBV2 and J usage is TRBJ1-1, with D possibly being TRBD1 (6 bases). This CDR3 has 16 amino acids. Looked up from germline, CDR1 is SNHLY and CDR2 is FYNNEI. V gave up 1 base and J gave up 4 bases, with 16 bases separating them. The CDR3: CASSEGLGAFGTEAFF. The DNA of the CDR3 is TGTGCCAGCAGTGAAGGGCTGGGGGCTTTTGGCACTGAAGCTTTCTTT.

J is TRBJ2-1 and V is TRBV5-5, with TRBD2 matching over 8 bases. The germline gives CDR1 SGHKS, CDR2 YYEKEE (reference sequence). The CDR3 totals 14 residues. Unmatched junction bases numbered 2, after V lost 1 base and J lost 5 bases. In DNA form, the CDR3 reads TGTGCCAGCAGCTTGACTAGCGGTGACAATGAGCAGTTCTTC. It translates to CASSLTSGDNEQFF. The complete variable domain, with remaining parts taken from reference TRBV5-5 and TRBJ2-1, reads DAGVTQSPTHLIKTRGQQVTLRCSPISGHKSVSWYQQVLGQGPQFIFQYYEKEERGRGNFPDRFSARQFPNYSSELNVNALLLGDSALYLCASSLTSGDNEQFFGPGTRLTVL.

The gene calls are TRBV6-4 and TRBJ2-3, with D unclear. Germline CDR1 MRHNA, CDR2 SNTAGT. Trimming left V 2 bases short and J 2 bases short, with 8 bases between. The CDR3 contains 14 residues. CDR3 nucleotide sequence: TGTGCCAGCAGTGACGATGACTCCACAGATACGCAGTATTTT. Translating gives CASSDDDSTDTQYF.

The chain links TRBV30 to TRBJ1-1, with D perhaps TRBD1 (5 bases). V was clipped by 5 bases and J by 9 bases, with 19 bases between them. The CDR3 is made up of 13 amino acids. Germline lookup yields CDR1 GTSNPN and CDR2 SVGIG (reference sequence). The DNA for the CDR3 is TGTGCCTGGGACCTTGGGGCTGGGGCGAAAGCTTTCTTT. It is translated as CAWDLGAGAKAFF.

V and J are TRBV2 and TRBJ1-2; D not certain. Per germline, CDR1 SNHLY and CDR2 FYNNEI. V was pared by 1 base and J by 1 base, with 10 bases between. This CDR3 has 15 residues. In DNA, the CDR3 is TGTGCCAGCAGTGAAGTATATCGGAATAACTATGGCTACACCTTC. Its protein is CASSEVYRNNYGYTF. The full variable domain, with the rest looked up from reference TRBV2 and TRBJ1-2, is EPEVTQTPSHQVTQMGQEVILRCVPISNHLYFYWYRQILGQKVEFLVSFYNNEISEKSEIFDDQFSVERPDGSNFTLKIRSTKLEDSAMYFCASSEVYRNNYGYTFGSGTRLTVV.

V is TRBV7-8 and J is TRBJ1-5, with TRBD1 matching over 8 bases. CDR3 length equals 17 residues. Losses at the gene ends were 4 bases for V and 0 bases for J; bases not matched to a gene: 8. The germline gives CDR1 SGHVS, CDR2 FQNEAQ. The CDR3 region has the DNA TGTGCCAGCAGCTCAGGACGGGACAGGCTTAGCAATCAGCCCCAGCATTTT. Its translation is CASSSGRDRLSNQPQHF.

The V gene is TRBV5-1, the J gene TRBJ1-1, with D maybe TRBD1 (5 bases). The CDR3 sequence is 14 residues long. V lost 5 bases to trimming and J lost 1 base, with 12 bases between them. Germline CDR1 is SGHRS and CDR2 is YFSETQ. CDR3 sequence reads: CASSPGLQNTEAFF. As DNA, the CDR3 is TGCGCCAGCAGTCCGGGACTGCAGAACACTGAAGCTTTCTTT.

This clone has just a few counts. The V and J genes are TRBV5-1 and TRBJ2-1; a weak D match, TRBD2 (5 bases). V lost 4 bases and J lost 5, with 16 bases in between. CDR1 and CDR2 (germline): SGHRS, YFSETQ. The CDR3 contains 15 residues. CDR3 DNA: TGCGCCAGCAGCCCCGACGGACTGGCTAACAATGAGCAGTTCTTC. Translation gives CASSPDGLANNEQFF.

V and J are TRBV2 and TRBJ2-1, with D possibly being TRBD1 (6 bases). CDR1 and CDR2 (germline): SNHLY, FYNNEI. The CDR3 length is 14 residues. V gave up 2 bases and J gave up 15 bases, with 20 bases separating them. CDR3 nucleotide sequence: TGTGCCAGCAGTGAATCGTCGACGGGACAAGTATCGTTCTTC. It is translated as CASSESSTGQVSFF.

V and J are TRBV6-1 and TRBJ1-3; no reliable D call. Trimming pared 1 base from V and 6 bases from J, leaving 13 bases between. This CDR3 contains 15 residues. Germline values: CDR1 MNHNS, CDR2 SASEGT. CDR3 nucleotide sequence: TGTGCCAGCAGTGAAGTAAGGGTTCGGTCAAACACCATATATTTT. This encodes CASSEVRVRSNTIYF.

For the CDR3, the DNA is TGTGCCAGAAGCTTGGTTTCGTGGGAGGGAGGCACTGAAGCTTTCTTT. This codes for CARSLVSWEGGTEAFF. V is TRBV5-3 and J is TRBJ1-1; D is unresolved. TRBV5-3 is given ORF status, its function remaining uncertain. CDR3 length: 16 amino acids. V was cut by 0 bases and J by 4 bases, with 16 bases left in between.

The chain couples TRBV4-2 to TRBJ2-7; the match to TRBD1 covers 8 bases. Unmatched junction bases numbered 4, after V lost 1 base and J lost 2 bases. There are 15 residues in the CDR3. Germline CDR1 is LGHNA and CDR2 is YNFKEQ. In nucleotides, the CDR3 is TGTGCCAGCAGCCAAGTAGGGGACAGGACCTACGAGCAGTACTTC. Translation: CASSQVGDRTYEQYF.